This TCR beta chain stems from a study of cytomegalovirus exposure and HLA in healthy donors. Notes on the study in general: Per a later analysis, HLA-associated TCR beta chains showed more clonal expansion than other, equally common TCR beta chains. Most observed TCR sequences were rare, whereas some public TCRs were detected in many donors. It emerged from a later analysis that several of the most significant clusters appeared to be linked to common viral pathogens.

CDR3 length: 15 residues. Trimming stripped 4 bases from V and 4 bases from J, with 17 bases between. Germline V lookup: CDR1 SGHRS, CDR2 YFSETQ. The PCR contained 60 Vbeta and 13 Jbeta primers. Sequencing was performed with immunoSEQ multiplex PCR; in TCRdb, only in-frame clones are kept and a portion is missing. The repertoire holds 50,000 or so clones, with approximately 72% as singletons. All the people who gave samples were healthy bone marrow donors. Concerning this clone itself: The antigen remains unidentified.

The genes are TRBV5-1 and TRBJ1-2, with a possible D match to TRBD1 (5 bases). The source material was PBMCs. This clonotype was sampled from a woman aged 45-60 years in good health and CMV-seronegative. CDR3 nucleotide sequence: TGCGCCAGCAGCCCTAACGGTCGGGGGAGCTATGGCTACACCTTC. Translating gives CASSPNGRGSYGYTF.